These 10 T cell receptor beta chains came from one sample sequenced in a study of cytomegalovirus exposure and HLA in healthy donors. PCR primers comprised 60 Vbeta and 13 Jbeta primers. Produced via immunoSEQ multiplex PCR; TCRdb's table is partial and in-frame only. Altogether about 180,000 clones are present, around four fifths being singletons, with the ten largest covering approximately 2.1%. Sequencing was carried out using PBMCs. The receptor source for this set is a woman aged 25 to 39 in good health and CMV-seronegative.

V is TRBV4-2 and J is TRBJ2-7; D unresolved. This CDR3 contains 17 residues. Germline V gene lookup returns CDR1 LGHNA and CDR2 YNFKEQ. V lost 0 bases and J 0 bases, leaving 15 bases between the germline ends. CDR3 DNA: TGTGCCAGCAGCCAAGATCTCCCCGAGACGGGCTCCTACGAGCAGTACTTC. Protein product: CASSQDLPETGSYEQYF.

V usage is TRBV5-5 and J usage is TRBJ1-5; a weak D match, TRBD1 (6 bases). The CDR3 has 15 residues. Germline-derived CDR1 and CDR2 are SGHKS and YYEKEE (reference sequence). V was cut by 1 base and J by 1 base, with 9 bases left in between. This chain's CDR3 is CASSLTGNSNQPQHF. The DNA of the CDR3 is TGTGCCAGCAGCTTGACAGGGAACAGCAATCAGCCCCAGCATTTT.

The J gene is TRBJ1-5, the V gene TRBV7-2; D call uncertain. Trimming pared 1 base from V and 4 bases from J, leaving 14 bases between. The CDR3 covers 16 residues. Germline V gives CDR1 SGHTA, CDR2 FQGNSA. CDR3 sequence: CASSLVGGSGNQPQHF. As DNA, the CDR3 is TGTGCCAGCAGCTTAGTGGGCGGTAGCGGGAATCAGCCCCAGCATTTT.

This clone was seen only once. The V gene is TRBV18, the J gene TRBJ1-1; 7 nucleotides match TRBD1. V lost 6 bases, J lost 1 base, and 2 bases stayed unmatched. The CDR3 loop spans 13 amino acids. Germline V gives CDR1 KGHSH, CDR2 LQKENI. CDR3 in DNA: TGTGCCAGCTCCCGGGACAGGAACACTGAAGCTTTCTTT. Amino acid sequence: CASSRDRNTEAFF.

J is TRBJ1-4 and V is TRBV5-1, with 10 bases that match TRBD1. Unmatched junction bases numbered 14, after V lost 5 bases and J lost 4 bases. Germline values: CDR1 SGHRS, CDR2 YFSETQ. The length of the CDR3 is 18 residues. CDR3: CASRTGQGIRVGNEKLFF. Here the CDR3 DNA reads TGCGCCAGCAGAACGGGACAGGGGATAAGAGTGGGTAATGAAAAACTGTTTTTT.

J is TRBJ2-3 and V is TRBV30; no definite D call. Germline V CDR1 and CDR2: GTSNPN, SVGIG (reference sequence). The CDR3 loop spans 13 amino acids. V was cut by 0 bases and J by 4 bases, with 8 bases left in between. CDR3 protein: CAWSVFRPDTQYF. For the CDR3, the DNA is TGTGCCTGGAGTGTTTTCAGGCCAGATACGCAGTATTTT. Variable domain in full (rest from reference TRBV30 and TRBJ2-3): SQTIHQWPATLVQPVGSPLSLECTVEGTSNPNLYWYRQAAGRGLQLLFYSVGIGQISSEVPQNLSASRPQDRQFILSSKKLLLSDSGFYLCAWSVFRPDTQYFGPGTRLTVL.

The V and J genes are TRBV5-1 and TRBJ2-5; 12 bases match TRBD2. In germline, CDR1 is SGHRS, CDR2 YFSETQ. The length of the CDR3 is 16 residues. J gave up 2 bases and V 3 bases, and 5 bases lay outside the gene matches. The CDR3: CASSSQTSGGQETQYF. Written as DNA, the CDR3 is TGCGCCAGCAGCTCCCAGACTAGCGGGGGACAAGAGACCCAGTACTTC.

This chain connects TRBV7-8 to TRBJ1-5; 10 bases match TRBD1. The CDR3 runs to 16 residues. V lost 6 bases and J lost 0; bases outside the gene matches: 5. CDR1 is SGHVS, CDR2 FQNEAQ, per germline. CDR3 protein: CASRATGGISNQPQHF. CDR3 coding DNA: TGTGCCAGCAGGGCGACAGGGGGCATTAGCAATCAGCCCCAGCATTTT. The variable domain in full, with the rest retrieved from reference TRBV7-8 and TRBJ1-5, is GAGVSQSPRYKVAKRGQDVALRCDPISGHVSLFWYQQALGQGPEFLTYFQNEAQLDKSGLPSDRFFAERPEGSVSTLKIQRTQQEDSAVYLCASRATGGISNQPQHFGDGTRLSIL.

The chain employs TRBV5-6 and TRBJ2-3, with D possibly being TRBD2 (7 bases). Deletions cut 0 bases from V and 6 bases from J, with 20 bases between. Per germline, CDR1 SGHDT and CDR2 YYEEEE. This CDR3 comprises 17 residues. The CDR3 spells CASSLGWSAGARDTQYF. The DNA for the CDR3 is TGTGCCAGCAGCTTGGGCTGGTCTGCGGGGGCCAGGGATACGCAGTATTTT. The full variable domain, in which reference TRBV5-6 and TRBJ2-3 provide the parts outside the CDR3, is DAGVTQSPTHLIKTRGQQVTLRCSPKSGHDTVSWYQQALGQGPQFIFQYYEEEERQRGNFPDRFSGHQFPNYSSELNVNALLLGDSALYLCASSLGWSAGARDTQYFGPGTRLTVL.

The V call is TRBV29-1, the J call TRBJ1-4, with 7 nucleotides matching TRBD1. Germline V gives CDR1 SQVTM, CDR2 ANQGSEA. With V trimmed by 4 bases and J by 3 bases, 5 bases remained unmatched. There are 14 residues in the CDR3. In DNA, the CDR3 is TGCAGCGTTGCCTGGACAGGCCCTAATGAAAAACTGTTTTTT. Its translation is CSVAWTGPNEKLFF.